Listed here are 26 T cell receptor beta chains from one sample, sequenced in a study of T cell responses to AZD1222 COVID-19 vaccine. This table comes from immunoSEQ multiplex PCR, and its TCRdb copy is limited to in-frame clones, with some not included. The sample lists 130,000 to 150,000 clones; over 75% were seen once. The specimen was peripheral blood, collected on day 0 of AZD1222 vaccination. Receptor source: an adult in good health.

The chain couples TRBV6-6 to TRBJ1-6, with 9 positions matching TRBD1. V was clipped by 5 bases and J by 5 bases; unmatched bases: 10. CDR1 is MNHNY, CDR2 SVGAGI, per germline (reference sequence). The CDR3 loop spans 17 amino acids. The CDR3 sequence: CASSPPRDRADNSPLHF. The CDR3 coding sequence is TGTGCCAGCAGTCCTCCCCGGGACAGGGCAGATAATTCACCCCTCCACTTT.

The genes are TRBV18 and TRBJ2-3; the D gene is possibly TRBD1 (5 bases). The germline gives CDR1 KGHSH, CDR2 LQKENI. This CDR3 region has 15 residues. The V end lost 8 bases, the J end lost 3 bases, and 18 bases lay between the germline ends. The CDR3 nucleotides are TGTGCCAGCCATTCAAGGGGCCGCGGTACAGATACGCAGTATTTT. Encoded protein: CASHSRGRGTDTQYF.

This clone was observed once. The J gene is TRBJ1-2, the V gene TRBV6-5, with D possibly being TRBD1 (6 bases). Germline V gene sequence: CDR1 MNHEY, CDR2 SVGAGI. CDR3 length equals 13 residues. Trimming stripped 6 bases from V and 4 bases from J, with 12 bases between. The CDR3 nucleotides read TGTGCCAGCAGCCTCACAGGGCCCTATGGCTACACCTTC. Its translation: CASSLTGPYGYTF.

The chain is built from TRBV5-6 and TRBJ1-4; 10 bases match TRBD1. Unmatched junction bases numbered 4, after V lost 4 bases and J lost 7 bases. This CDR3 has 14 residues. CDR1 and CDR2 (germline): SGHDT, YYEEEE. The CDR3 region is CASSMDRGGEKLFF. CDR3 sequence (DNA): TGTGCCAGCAGCATGGACAGGGGGGGTGAAAAACTGTTTTTT.

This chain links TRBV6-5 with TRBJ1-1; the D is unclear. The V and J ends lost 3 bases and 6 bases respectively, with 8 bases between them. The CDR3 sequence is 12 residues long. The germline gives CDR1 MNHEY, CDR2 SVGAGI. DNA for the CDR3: TGTGCCAGCAGTTATTTGGGCTCTGAAGCTTTCTTT. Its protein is CASSYLGSEAFF.

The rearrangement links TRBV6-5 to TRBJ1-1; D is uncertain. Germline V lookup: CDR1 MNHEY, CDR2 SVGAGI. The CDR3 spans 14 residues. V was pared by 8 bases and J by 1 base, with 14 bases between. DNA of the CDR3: TGTGCCAGCTTCCTTCCCGGGGAGAACACTGAAGCTTTCTTT. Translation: CASFLPGENTEAFF.

The CDR3 here is CATSGDRDRREQYF. CDR3 in DNA: TGTGCCACCAGCGGCGACAGGGATCGGCGTGAGCAGTACTTC. The rearrangement joins TRBV15 to TRBJ2-7; 7 bases fit TRBD1. The CDR3 sequence is 14 residues long. Trimming removed 5 bases from V and 7 bases from J; junction bases left unmatched: 11. Germline CDR1 reads LNHNV; CDR2 reads YYDKDF (reference sequence).

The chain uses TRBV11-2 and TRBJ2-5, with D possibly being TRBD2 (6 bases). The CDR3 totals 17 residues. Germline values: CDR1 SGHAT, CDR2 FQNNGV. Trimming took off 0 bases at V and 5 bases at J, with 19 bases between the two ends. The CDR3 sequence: CASSLERLERVVETQYF. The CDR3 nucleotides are TGTGCCAGCAGCTTAGAACGACTGGAGCGGGTGGTGGAGACCCAGTACTTC.

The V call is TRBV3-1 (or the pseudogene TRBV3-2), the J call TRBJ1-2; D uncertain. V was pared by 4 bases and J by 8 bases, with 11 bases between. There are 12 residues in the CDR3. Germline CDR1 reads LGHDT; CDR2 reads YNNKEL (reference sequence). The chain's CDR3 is CASSLSSEGYTF. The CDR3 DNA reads TGTGCCAGCAGCCTCAGCTCAGAGGGCTACACCTTC.

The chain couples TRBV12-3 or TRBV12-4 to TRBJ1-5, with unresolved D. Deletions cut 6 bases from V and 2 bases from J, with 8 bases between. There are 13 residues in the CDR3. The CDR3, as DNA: TGTGCCAGCAGGGCTCAGGGCAATCAGCCCCAGCATTTT. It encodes CASRAQGNQPQHF.

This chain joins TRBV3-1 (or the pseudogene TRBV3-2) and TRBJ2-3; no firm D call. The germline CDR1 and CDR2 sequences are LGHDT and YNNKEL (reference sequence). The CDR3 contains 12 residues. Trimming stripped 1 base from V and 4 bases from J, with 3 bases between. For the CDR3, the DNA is TGTGCCAGCAGCCAAGTCTCAGATACGCAGTATTTT. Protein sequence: CASSQVSDTQYF.

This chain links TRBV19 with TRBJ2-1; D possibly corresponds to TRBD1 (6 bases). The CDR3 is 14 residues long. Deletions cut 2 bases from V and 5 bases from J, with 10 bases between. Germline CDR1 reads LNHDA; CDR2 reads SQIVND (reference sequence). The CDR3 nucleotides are TGTGCCAGTAGTATACTGGACAGTAACAATGAGCAGTTCTTC. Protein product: CASSILDSNNEQFF.

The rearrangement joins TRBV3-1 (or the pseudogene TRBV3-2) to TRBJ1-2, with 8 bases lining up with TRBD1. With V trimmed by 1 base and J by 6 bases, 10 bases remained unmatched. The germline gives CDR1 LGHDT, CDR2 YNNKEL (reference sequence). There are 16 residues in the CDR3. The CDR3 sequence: CASSQGSGSRGHGYTF. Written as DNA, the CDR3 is TGTGCCAGCAGCCAAGGGAGCGGGAGCAGGGGGCATGGCTACACCTTC.

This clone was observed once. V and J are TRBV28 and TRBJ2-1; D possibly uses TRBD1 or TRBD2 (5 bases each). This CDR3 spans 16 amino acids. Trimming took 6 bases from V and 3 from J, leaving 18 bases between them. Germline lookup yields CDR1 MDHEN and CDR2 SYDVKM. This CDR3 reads CASRDLGLGDYNEQFF. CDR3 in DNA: TGTGCCAGCAGGGACCTTGGCTTGGGGGACTACAATGAGCAGTTCTTC.

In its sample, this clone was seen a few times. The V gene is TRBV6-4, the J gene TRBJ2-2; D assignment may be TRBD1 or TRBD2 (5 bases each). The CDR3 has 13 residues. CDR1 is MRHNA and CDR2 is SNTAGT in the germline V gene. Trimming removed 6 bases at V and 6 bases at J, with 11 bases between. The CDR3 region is CASSALGAGELFF. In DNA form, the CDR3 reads TGTGCCAGCAGCGCCCTGGGGGCCGGGGAGCTGTTTTTT.

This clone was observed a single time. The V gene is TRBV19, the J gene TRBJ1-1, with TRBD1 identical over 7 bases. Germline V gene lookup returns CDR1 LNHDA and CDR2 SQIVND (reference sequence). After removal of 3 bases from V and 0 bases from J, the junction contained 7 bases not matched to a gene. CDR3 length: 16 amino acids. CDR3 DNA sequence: TGTGCCAGTAGTATCGGGACAGACTTAATGAACACTGAAGCTTTCTTT. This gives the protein CASSIGTDLMNTEAFF.

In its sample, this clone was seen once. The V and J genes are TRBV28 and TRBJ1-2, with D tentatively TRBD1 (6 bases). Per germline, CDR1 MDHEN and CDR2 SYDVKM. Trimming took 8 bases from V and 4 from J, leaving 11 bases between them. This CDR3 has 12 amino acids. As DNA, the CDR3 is TGTGCCAGCGCCAGGGGAAGCTATGGCTACACCTTC. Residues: CASARGSYGYTF.

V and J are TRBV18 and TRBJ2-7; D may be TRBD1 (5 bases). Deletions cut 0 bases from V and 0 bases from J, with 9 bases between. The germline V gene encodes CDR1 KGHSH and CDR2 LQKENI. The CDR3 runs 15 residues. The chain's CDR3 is CASSPPVDNSYEQYF. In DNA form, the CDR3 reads TGTGCCAGCTCACCACCGGTGGACAACTCCTACGAGCAGTACTTC.

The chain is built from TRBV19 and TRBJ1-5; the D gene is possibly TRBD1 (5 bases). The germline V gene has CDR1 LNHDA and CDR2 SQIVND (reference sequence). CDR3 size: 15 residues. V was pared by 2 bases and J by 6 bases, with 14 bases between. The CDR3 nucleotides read TGTGCCAGTAGTATAAGGGAAGGGGTGGTTCAGCCCCAGCATTTT. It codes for CASSIREGVVQPQHF.

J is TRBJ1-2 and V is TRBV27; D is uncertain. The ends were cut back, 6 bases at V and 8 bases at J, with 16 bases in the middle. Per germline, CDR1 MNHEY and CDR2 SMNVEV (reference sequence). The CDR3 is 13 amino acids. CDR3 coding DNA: TGTGCCAGCAGCCGTGCGACCGGCTGGGGCTACACCTTC. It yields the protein CASSRATGWGYTF.

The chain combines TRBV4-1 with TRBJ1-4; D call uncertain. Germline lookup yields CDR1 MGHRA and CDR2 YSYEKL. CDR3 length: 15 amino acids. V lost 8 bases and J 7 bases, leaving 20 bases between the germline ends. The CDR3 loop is CASRGTDGITEKLFF. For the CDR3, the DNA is TGCGCCAGCCGGGGAACTGACGGGATTACTGAAAAACTGTTTTTT.

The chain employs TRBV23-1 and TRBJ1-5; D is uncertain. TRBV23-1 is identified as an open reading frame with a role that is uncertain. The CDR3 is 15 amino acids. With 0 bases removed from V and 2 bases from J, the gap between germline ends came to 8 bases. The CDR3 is CASSQSYGGNQPQHF. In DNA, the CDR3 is TGCGCCAGCAGTCAATCATACGGGGGCAATCAGCCCCAGCATTTT.

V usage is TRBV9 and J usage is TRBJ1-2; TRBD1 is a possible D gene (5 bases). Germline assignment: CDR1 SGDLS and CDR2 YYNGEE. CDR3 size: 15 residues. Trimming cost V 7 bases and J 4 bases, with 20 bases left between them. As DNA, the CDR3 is TGTGCCAGCTCCGGGGGGGGATACAACGGCTATGGCTACACCTTC. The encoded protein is CASSGGGYNGYGYTF.

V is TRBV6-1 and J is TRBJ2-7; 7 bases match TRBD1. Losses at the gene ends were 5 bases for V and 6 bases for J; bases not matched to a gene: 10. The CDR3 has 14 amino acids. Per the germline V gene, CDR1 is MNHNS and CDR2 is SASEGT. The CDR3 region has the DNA TGTGCCAGCAGTTCCAGGGGGATGGTCCCCGAGCAGTACTTC. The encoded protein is CASSSRGMVPEQYF.

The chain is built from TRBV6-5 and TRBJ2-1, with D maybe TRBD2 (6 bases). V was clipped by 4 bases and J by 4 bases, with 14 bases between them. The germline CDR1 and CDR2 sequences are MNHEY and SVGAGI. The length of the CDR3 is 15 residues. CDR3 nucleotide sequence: TGTGCCAGCAGTTCCAGAGCGGGCCCTTACAATGAGCAGTTCTTC. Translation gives CASSSRAGPYNEQFF.

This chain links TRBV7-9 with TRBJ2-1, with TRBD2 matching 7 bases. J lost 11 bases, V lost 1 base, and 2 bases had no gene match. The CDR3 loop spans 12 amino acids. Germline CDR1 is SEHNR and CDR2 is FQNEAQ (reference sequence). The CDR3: CASSLDSGKQFF. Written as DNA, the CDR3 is TGTGCCAGCAGCTTAGACAGCGGGAAGCAGTTCTTC.